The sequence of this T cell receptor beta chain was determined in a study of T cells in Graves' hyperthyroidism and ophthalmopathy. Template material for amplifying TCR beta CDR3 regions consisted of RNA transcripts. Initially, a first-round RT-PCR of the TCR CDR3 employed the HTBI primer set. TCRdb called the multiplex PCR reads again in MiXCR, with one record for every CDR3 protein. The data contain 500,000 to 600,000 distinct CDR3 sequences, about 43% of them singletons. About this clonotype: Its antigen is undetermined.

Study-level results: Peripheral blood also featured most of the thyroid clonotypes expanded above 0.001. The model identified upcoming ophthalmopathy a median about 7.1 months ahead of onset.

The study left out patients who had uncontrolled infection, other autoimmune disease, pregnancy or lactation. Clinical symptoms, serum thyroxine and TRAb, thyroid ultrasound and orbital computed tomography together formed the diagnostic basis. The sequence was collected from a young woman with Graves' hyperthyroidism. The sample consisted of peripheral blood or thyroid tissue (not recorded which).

The CDR3 sequence is CSVTLPSGSGANVLTF. The CDR3 bases are TGCAGCGTTACCTTGCCTAGCGGGAGTGGGGCCAACGTCCTGACTTTC. The gene calls are TRBV29-1 and TRBJ2-6; TRBD2 matches 10 bases. Looked up from germline, CDR1 is SQVTM and CDR2 is ANQGSEA. The CDR3 has 16 amino acids. Trimming cost V 5 bases and J 3 bases; bases outside gene matches: 7.